This TCR beta chain was profiled in a study of beta chain features in type 1 diabetes. For the study at large: Taken together, all samples contributed 107,917,701 examined sorted cells.

Study-level points and caveats: Fewer junction insertions and more nucleotide deletions appeared in type 1 diabetes patients. Moderately but significantly shorter TCRB CDR3s were found in Type 1 diabetes patients in all four CD4+ subsets. The study left unresolved whether HLA type influences TCRB rearrangement.

The junction had 5 bases not matched to a gene; V was cut back by 7 bases and J by 2 bases. From germline, CDR1 is SNHLY and CDR2 FYNNEI. The CDR3 length is 14 residues. All sorted populations exceeded 95% purity. The sample holds a few counts of this clone. Its target is unknown. Expressed TCRB transcripts got sequenced, as all isolated RNA was reverse transcribed. Libraries were prepared by immunoSEQ multiplex PCR; TCRdb keeps only in-frame clonotypes and omits some of them. Of 200,000 to 300,000 clones listed, roughly a tenth are singletons. The V call is TRBV2, the J call TRBJ2-7, with TRBD2 identical over 10 bases. This TCR was recovered from a man aged 25 to 40 with type 1 diabetes. The sample was naive CD4+ T cells from blood. The CDR3 protein is CASTTAGGPYEQYF. CDR3 nucleotides: TGTGCCAGCACGACAGCGGGGGGGCCCTACGAGCAGTACTTC.